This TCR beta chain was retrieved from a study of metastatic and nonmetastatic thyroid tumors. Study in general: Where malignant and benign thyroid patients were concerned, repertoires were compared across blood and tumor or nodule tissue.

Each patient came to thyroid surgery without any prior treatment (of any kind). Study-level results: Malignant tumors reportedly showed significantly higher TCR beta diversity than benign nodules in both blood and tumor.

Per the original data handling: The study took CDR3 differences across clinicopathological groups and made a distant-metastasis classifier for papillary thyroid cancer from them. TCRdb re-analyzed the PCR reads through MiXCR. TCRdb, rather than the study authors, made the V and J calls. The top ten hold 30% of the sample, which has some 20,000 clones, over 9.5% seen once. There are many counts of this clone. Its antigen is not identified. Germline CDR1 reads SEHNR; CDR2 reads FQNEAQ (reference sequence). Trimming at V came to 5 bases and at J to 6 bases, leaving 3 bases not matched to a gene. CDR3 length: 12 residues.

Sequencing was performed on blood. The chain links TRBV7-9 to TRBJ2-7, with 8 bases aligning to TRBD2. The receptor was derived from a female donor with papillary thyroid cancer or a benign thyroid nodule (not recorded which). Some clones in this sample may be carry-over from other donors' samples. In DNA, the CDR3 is TGTGCCAGCAGCCGGGAGGGGGTCGAGCAGTACTTC. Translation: CASSREGVEQYF.